This entry concerns a single T cell receptor (beta chain). Antigen specificity is unknown. The Oncomine TCR Beta short-read assay was applied to DNA of cultured CD4+ T cells. TCRdb re-called the PCR reads through MiXCR, storing one row per CDR3 protein. The sample lists about 20,000 distinct CDR3 sequences, under 50% seen once, with roughly 2.6% in the top ten. The sample is drawn from a study of vaccination and CD4 T cells after COVID-19. Trimming cost V 1 base and J 7 bases; bases outside gene matches: 1. The CDR3 spans 14 residues. Germline CDR1 is GTSNPN and CDR2 is SVGIG (reference sequence). Treatment in this sample: roughly 10-day PBMC culture with coronavirus spike peptide pools or control peptides (ViraFEST assay).

This TCR came from a human donor who had recovered from COVID-19. The chain combines TRBV30 with TRBJ1-6; 10 bases fit TRBD1. The source was CD4+ T cells from blood, cultured in vitro, collected after SARS-CoV-2 vaccination. CDR3 nucleotides: TGTGCCTGGAGTGGGGGACAGGGGAATTCACCCCTCCACTTT. It is translated as CAWSGGQGNSPLHF.